The clone carrying this TCR beta chain was recorded many times. Its antigen is unknown. The authors built TCR beta libraries using iRepertoire HTBI primers and Arm-PCR of CDR3 regions. TCRdb redid the calling of the multiplex PCR reads with MiXCR, one entry per CDR3 protein. The sample lists hundreds of thousands of distinct CDR3 sequences; about 12% were seen once. The trim removed 5 bases at V and 5 bases at J, leaving 12 bases unmatched. CDR1 is SGHTA and CDR2 is FQGNSA in the germline V gene. The length of the CDR3 is 16 residues. The source of the sample is a study of regulatory T cells in long-lasting Graves disease. At the level of the study: Newly diagnosed Graves' patients had under 3 months of antithyroid drugs. Whole-study results and caveats: Persistent patients shared more public clonotypes (roughly 2,800) than new patients (about 930).

Time point in this sample: newly diagnosed GD, antithyroid drugs for less than 3 months. Extracted RNA from PBMCs served as the source of the TCR library. Separately, the same data were catalogued under a study of T cells in Graves' hyperthyroidism and ophthalmopathy. That work adds: If no ophthalmopathy progression occurred within 18 months, Graves' hyperthyroidism was stable. Not enrolled were patients with uncontrolled infection, other autoimmune disease, pregnancy or lactation.

This receptor was taken from a woman aged 25 to 39 with Graves disease. The sample here was peripheral blood mononuclear cells (PBMCs), taken at new diagnosis, from a patient treated with antithyroid drugs. The chain is built from TRBV7-2 and TRBJ1-1, with TRBD1 matching over 9 bases. The CDR3 loop is CASSLGDRVRQTEAFF. CDR3 sequence (DNA): TGTGCCAGCAGCCTAGGGGACAGGGTCCGCCAAACTGAAGCTTTCTTT.